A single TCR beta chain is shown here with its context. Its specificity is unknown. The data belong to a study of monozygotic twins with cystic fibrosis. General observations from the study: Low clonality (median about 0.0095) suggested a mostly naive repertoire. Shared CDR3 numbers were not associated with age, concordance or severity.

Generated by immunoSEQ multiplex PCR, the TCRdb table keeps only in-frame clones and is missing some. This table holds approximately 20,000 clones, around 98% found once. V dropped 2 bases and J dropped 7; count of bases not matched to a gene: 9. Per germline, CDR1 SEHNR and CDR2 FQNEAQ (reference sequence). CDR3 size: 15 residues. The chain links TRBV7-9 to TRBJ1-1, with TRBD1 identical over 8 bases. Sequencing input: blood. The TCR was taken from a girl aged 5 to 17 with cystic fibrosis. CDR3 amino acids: CASSLPLSGGDEAFF. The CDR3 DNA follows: TGTGCCAGCAGCTTACCTCTTTCAGGGGGCGATGAAGCTTTCTTT.